This T cell receptor (beta chain) was found in a study of OX40 agonist ivuxolimab in advanced cancers. The CDR3 is 17 amino acids. With V trimmed by 0 bases and J by 3 bases, 10 bases remained unmatched. Per the germline V gene, CDR1 is GTSNPN and CDR2 is SVGIG (reference sequence). The assay was immunoSEQ multiplex PCR, and TCRdb's table has in-frame clones only and misses some. This sample has roughly 67,000 clones, with about 87% found just once. This sequence joins TRBV30 and TRBJ2-2, with 7 bases matching TRBD1. The origin of this receptor is an adult with an advanced solid tumor such as melanoma, head and neck, liver or kidney cancer. The input for sequencing was CD4+ or CD8+ T cells sorted from blood, taken in a trial of the OX40 agonist ivuxolimab. CDR3 sequence reads: CAWSVTGPGQYTGELFF. In DNA, the CDR3 is TGTGCCTGGAGTGTTACAGGCCCGGGACAGTACACCGGGGAGCTGTTTTTT.